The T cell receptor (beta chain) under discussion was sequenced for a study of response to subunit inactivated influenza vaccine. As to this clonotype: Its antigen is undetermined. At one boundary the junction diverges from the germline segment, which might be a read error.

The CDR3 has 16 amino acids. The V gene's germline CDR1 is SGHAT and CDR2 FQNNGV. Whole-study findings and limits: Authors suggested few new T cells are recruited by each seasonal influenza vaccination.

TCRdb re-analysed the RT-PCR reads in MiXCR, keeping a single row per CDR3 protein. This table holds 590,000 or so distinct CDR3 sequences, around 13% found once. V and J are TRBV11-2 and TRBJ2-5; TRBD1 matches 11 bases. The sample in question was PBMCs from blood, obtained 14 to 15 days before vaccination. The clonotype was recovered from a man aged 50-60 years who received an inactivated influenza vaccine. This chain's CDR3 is CASSSWDRGTQETPYF. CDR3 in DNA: TGTGCCAGCAGCTCGTGGGACAGGGGGACCCAAGAGACCCCGTACTTC.